This T cell receptor beta chain is drawn from a study of cytomegalovirus exposure and HLA in healthy donors. V gave up 3 bases and J gave up 7 bases, with 8 bases separating them. This CDR3 region has 13 residues. CDR1 and CDR2 (germline): SGDLS, YYNGEE. PCR was performed using 60 Vbeta and 13 Jbeta primers. Repertoires were generated with immunoSEQ multiplex PCR, while TCRdb's copy carries only in-frame clones and drops some. The sample has under 150,000 clones; approximately 70% are singletons. This chain joins TRBV9 and TRBJ1-6; D call uncertain. This TCR was sampled from a woman aged 60 to 75 in good health and CMV-seropositive. The sequenced sample consisted of PBMCs. CDR3 loop: CASSGAMNSPLHF. The CDR3 region has the DNA TGTGCCAGCAGCGGCGCAATGAATTCACCCCTCCACTTT.